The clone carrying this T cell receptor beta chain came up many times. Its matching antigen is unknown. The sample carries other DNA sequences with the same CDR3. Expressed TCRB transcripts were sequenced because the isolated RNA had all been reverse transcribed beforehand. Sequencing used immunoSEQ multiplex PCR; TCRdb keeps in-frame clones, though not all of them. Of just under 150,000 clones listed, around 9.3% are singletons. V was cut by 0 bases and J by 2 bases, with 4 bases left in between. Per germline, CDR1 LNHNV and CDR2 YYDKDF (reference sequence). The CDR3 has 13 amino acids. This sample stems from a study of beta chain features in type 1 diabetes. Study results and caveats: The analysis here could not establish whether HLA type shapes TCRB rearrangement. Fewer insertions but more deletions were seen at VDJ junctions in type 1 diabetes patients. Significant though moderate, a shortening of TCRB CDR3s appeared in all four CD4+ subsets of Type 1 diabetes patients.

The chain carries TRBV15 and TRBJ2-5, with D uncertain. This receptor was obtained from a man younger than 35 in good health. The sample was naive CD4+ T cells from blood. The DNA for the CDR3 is TGTGCCACCAGCAGAGACAGTCAAGAGACCCAGTACTTC. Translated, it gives CATSRDSQETQYF.